These 11 T cell receptor beta chains were sequenced from one sample in a study of shared clonotypes between healthy human individuals. Generated by immunoSEQ multiplex PCR, the TCRdb table keeps only in-frame clones and is missing some. The sample has about 2 million clones; 85% to 95% are singletons. Sequencing was performed on naive CD4+ T cells sorted from blood. Subset specified: CD45RA+ positively selected. All receptors derive from a man between 18 and 35 years old in good health.

V usage is TRBV10-3 and J usage is TRBJ2-5, with D possibly TRBD2 on 6 matching bases. This CDR3 comprises 14 residues. Germline V gene lookup returns CDR1 ENHRY and CDR2 SYGVKD. V lost 0 bases to trimming and J lost 5 bases, with 10 bases between them. CDR3 amino acids: CAISESKGRETQYF. The CDR3 coding sequence is TGTGCCATCAGTGAGTCTAAAGGGAGGGAGACCCAGTACTTC.

The genes are TRBV7-3 and TRBJ1-2, with D uncertain. This CDR3 is built from 14 residues. CDR1 and CDR2 (germline): SGHTA, FQGTGA. V dropped 4 bases and J dropped 8 bases, with 17 bases sitting between them. The CDR3 here is CASSSPGVPGGYTF. DNA of the CDR3: TGTGCCAGCAGCTCTCCCGGGGTGCCGGGGGGCTACACCTTC.

The chain has TRBV5-1 and TRBJ2-7; the match to TRBD1 covers 9 bases. Germline CDR1 reads SGHRS; CDR2 reads YFSETQ. The CDR3 is 15 amino acids. With V trimmed by 4 bases and J by 5 bases, 10 bases remained unmatched. CDR3 sequence: CASSLRDRVINEQYF. The CDR3 DNA sequence: TGCGCCAGCAGCCTAAGGGACAGGGTAATTAACGAGCAGTACTTC.

This chain links TRBV7-9 with TRBJ2-7; 7 positions agree with TRBD2. V lost 3 bases to trimming and J lost 2 bases; unmatched junction nucleotides: 10. CDR1 is SEHNR, CDR2 FQNEAQ, per germline (reference sequence). The CDR3 spans 16 residues. CDR3 sequence: CASSFLVGRAAYEQYF. The CDR3 bases are TGTGCCAGCAGCTTTCTTGTTGGGAGGGCGGCCTACGAGCAGTACTTC.

The rearrangement links TRBV5-1 to TRBJ1-2, with 7 bases lining up with TRBD1. The V segment lost 0 bases and the J segment 4 bases; nucleotides outside the gene matches: 15. The CDR3 consists of 18 residues. Germline loops: CDR1 SGHRS, CDR2 YFSETQ. CDR3 nucleotides: TGCGCCAGCAGCTTGGAACCCAGGGGGGAGTTGAATATCTATGGCTACACCTTC. It encodes CASSLEPRGELNIYGYTF.

V usage is TRBV7-2 and J usage is TRBJ1-5; D is undetermined. The length of the CDR3 is 16 residues. Trimming pared 1 base from V and 1 base from J, leaving 11 bases between. The germline V gene has CDR1 SGHTA and CDR2 FQGNSA. CDR3: CASSLEYLESNQPQHF. DNA for the CDR3: TGTGCCAGCAGCTTAGAATACCTGGAGAGCAATCAGCCCCAGCATTTT.

This sequence joins TRBV5-1 and TRBJ2-7; tentative D call: TRBD1 (6 bases). The CDR3 length is 15 residues. V dropped 4 bases and J dropped 7 bases, with 21 bases sitting between them. From germline, CDR1 is SGHRS and CDR2 YFSETQ. DNA for the CDR3: TGCGCCAGCAGCCCGAGGGACACCCCAAGGGCGGAGCAGTACTTC. Translating it yields CASSPRDTPRAEQYF.

The V gene is TRBV7-9, the J gene TRBJ2-7, with 7 bases that match TRBD2. This CDR3 spans 14 amino acids. The ends lost 5 bases at V and 6 bases at J; junction bases unmatched: 10. Germline CDR1 and CDR2: SEHNR and FQNEAQ (reference sequence). The CDR3 here is CASSPGGTITEQYF. In DNA, the CDR3 is TGTGCCAGCAGCCCCGGTGGGACTATTACCGAGCAGTACTTC.

The rearrangement links TRBV27 to TRBJ2-7; possibly TRBD2 for D (5 bases). The V gene lost 4 bases and the J gene lost 0 bases, with 10 bases spanning the gap. CDR1 and CDR2 (germline): MNHEY, SMNVEV (reference sequence). The CDR3 is 14 amino acids. As DNA, the CDR3 is TGTGCCAGCAGTTCTGGCGGGTTCTCCTACGAGCAGTACTTC. Protein product: CASSSGGFSYEQYF.

The chain recombines TRBV6-5 with TRBJ2-7; TRBD2 matches at 13 bases. The CDR3 consists of 15 residues. Per the germline V gene, CDR1 is MNHEY and CDR2 is SVGAGI. The V segment lost 4 bases and the J segment 5 bases; nucleotides outside the gene matches: 5. The CDR3 loop reads CASSSGLAGENEQYF. Written as DNA, the CDR3 is TGTGCCAGCAGTTCTGGACTAGCGGGAGAGAACGAGCAGTACTTC.

Only one count was recorded for this clone. V and J are TRBV2 and TRBJ1-1; 8 nucleotides line up with TRBD1. The CDR3 consists of 12 residues. Looked up from germline, CDR1 is SNHLY and CDR2 is FYNNEI. Unmatched junction bases numbered 7, after V lost 10 bases and J lost 6 bases. CDR3 sequence: CATTTGVAEAFF. CDR3 nucleotides: TGTGCCACCACGACAGGGGTCGCTGAAGCTTTCTTT.